This T cell receptor beta chain was found in a study of blood T cells in healthy people across ages. Points from the study as a whole: Compared with aged donors, long-lived donors showed fewer expanded clones, suggesting selection. A conclusive naive versus antigen-experienced comparison was prevented by the unsorted PBMCs.

This clonotype was counted a few times. What it binds is not known. Together with a sample-barcoded 5' primer, a J-beta primer mix was included in a second PCR lasting roughly 6 to 12 cycles. Using its own MiXCR run on the 5' RACE reads, TCRdb lists one record per CDR3 protein. The table records roughly 1.4 million distinct CDR3 sequences, approximately 59% of them present only once. Germline V gives CDR1 SNHLY, CDR2 FYNNEI. The CDR3 extends over 10 amino acids. This receptor was identified in a man aged 18 to 30 in good health. This chain joins TRBV2 and TRBJ2-5; D not resolved. The better agreement between TRBJ2-7 and the DNA end casts doubt on the J call. The sequenced sample consisted of blood. Here the CDR3 reads CASAGVEQYF. The DNA of the CDR3 is TGTGCCAGCGCTGGGGTCGAGCAGTACTTC.